A single TCR beta chain is shown here with its context. Its cognate antigen is unknown. These data are taken from a study of T cells in localized non-small cell lung cancer. Study results and limitations: Among the top 100 tumor clones, a median about 58 appeared in adjacent lung.

From germline, CDR1 is LNHDA and CDR2 SQIVND (reference sequence). V dropped 10 bases and J dropped 0 bases, with 17 bases sitting between them. CDR3 length: 15 amino acids. TCRdb keeps only in-frame clones here, not all; method: immunoSEQ multiplex PCR. The sample lists over a thousand clones; about 25% were seen once. V gene TRBV19 combines with J gene TRBJ2-3; weak D call: TRBD1 (6 bases). The source is a female donor over 55 with stage III squamous cell lung carcinoma. The sequencing here drew on lung tumor tissue, taken before any cancer treatment. The CDR3 DNA sequence: TGTGCCACCGCTACCGGGACAAGTAGCACAGATACGCAGTATTTT. Amino acids: CATATGTSSTDTQYF.